Many counts were recorded for the clone carrying this TCR beta chain. Its antigen is unidentified. After removal of 3 bases from V and 10 bases from J, the junction contained 0 bases not matched to a gene. Germline CDR1 reads SGHAT; CDR2 reads FQNNGV. The length of the CDR3 is 11 residues. The data derive from a study of tumor-infiltrating lymphocytes in primary liver carcinoma. Whole-study context: Ages ranged from 30 to 69, with HCC or mixed HCC-cholangiocarcinoma.

TCR beta cDNA was made from 500 ng total RNA with a constant-region primer. ARM-PCR, slightly modified, supplied the TCR beta libraries through three nested multiplex PCR rounds. TRBV1-TRBV30 forward primers and a C-beta reverse primer were used in the first two PCR rounds, which each ran for approximately 10 cycles. Using its own MiXCR run on the multiplex PCR reads, TCRdb lists one record per CDR3 protein. The repertoire includes 55,000 to 65,000 distinct CDR3 sequences, roughly 70% of them detected once, and approximately 52% sits in the top ten. Unsorted bulk tissue of about 20-30 mg yielded co-extracted RNA and DNA. Patients' primary liver carcinoma was surgically resected. Study observations and caveats: No more than about 8-24% of top clones could be seen in all five tumor regions. Relative to blood, tumors carried a significantly larger fraction of the repertoire in their top 250 clones (p = 0.039).

Sequenced input: liver tumor tissue from sampling region 2. Sample subset: tumor region T2, inferior pole. The TCR was taken from a man aged 40-50 years with primary liver carcinoma and hepatitis B virus infection. The chain has TRBV11-2 and TRBJ2-1; 7 positions agree with TRBD2. The CDR3 sequence: CASSLGGEQFF. The CDR3 coding sequence is TGTGCCAGCAGCTTGGGGGGGGAGCAGTTCTTC.